This T cell receptor beta chain was retrieved from a study of identical twins. The study, taken as a whole, reports: Fewer insertions characterized abundant cord blood beta clonotypes, whereas memory repertoires showed none. Recombination models fit unrelated individuals' TCR alpha sharing but underestimated twins'. Because invariant MAIT and iNKT cells could be present, zero-insertion analyses could be partly confounded.

This clonotype was seen repeatedly, ten times or more. The antigen is undetermined. Relative to the germline gene, one junction end is altered; a read error may explain this. MiXCR was run by TCRdb on the 5' RACE reads, yielding one entry per CDR3 protein. In the table there are approximately 350,000 distinct CDR3 sequences, 9% to 15% of which are singletons. The CDR3 spans 14 residues. The same sample was also studied in work on yellow fever vaccine responses in identical twins. That study reports: Vaccine-induced T cell responses in twins were reportedly observed to appear partly convergent, partly personalized.

The material sequenced was CD8+ T cells sorted from blood. The gene calls are TRBV12-3 or TRBV12-4 and TRBJ2-3; TRBD2 aligns across 8 bases. The receptor was derived from a woman between 18 and 29 years old in good health. The CDR3 sequence is CASSLAGRTDTQYF. DNA of the CDR3: TGTGCCAGCAGTCTAGCGGGTCGTACAGATACGCAGTATTTT.